Each of the 22 T cell receptor beta chains below was sequenced from the same sample in a study of shared clonotypes between healthy human individuals. Produced via immunoSEQ multiplex PCR; TCRdb's table is partial and in-frame only. This sample carries roughly 2,000,000 clones, over 85% of them seen once, and the ten largest clones take approximately 1%. Cells designated naive CD8 were CD45RO-negative and were positively selected for CCR7, with terminally differentiated effector memory CD45RA+ cells excluded. The sequenced material came from naive CD8+ T cells sorted from blood. These receptors originate from a man aged 18 to 30 in good health.

The chain is built from TRBV9 and TRBJ1-6, with 8 bases matching TRBD1. V lost 5 bases and J lost 8; bases outside the gene matches: 3. CDR1 is SGDLS and CDR2 is YYNGEE in the germline V gene. This CDR3 region has 13 residues. The CDR3 sequence: CASRMTGDSPLHF. DNA for the CDR3: TGTGCCAGCAGGATGACAGGGGATTCACCCCTCCACTTT. The full variable domain, its missing parts supplied by reference TRBV9 and TRBJ1-6, is DSGVTQTPKHLITATGQRVTLRCSPRSGDLSVYWYQQSLDQGLQFLIQYYNGEERAKGNILERFSAQQFPDLHSELNLSSLELGDSALYFCASRMTGDSPLHFGNGTRLTVT.

This chain links TRBV4-1 with TRBJ2-1; 10 nucleotides line up with TRBD2. V was clipped by 1 base and J by 5 bases; unmatched bases: 2. Germline V gene data show CDR1 as MGHRA and CDR2 as YSYEKL. The CDR3 consists of 15 residues. Written as DNA, the CDR3 is TGCGCCAGCAGCCAAGTTAGCGGGGGGCACAATGAGCAGTTCTTC. It encodes CASSQVSGGHNEQFF.

Notes on this clone: Other DNA sequences in this specimen translate into the identical CDR3. CDR3 region: CASSVGGDEQFF. In DNA, the CDR3 is TGTGCCAGCAGCGTAGGGGGAGATGAGCAGTTCTTC. The V and J genes are TRBV9 and TRBJ2-1; tentatively, D is TRBD2 (5 bases). V was shortened by 0 bases and J by 8 bases, with 6 bases between the two germline ends. The germline CDR1 and CDR2 sequences are SGDLS and YYNGEE. The CDR3 totals 12 residues. Supplemented by reference TRBV9 and TRBJ2-1, the full variable domain reads DSGVTQTPKHLITATGQRVTLRCSPRSGDLSVYWYQQSLDQGLQFLIQYYNGEERAKGNILERFSAQQFPDLHSELNLSSLELGDSALYFCASSVGGDEQFFGPGTRLTVL.

The chain couples TRBV30 to TRBJ2-2; 9 positions match TRBD1. Trimming took 6 bases from V and 5 from J; bases not matched to a gene: 4. The CDR3 contains 13 residues. Germline V gene lookup returns CDR1 GTSNPN and CDR2 SVGIG (reference sequence). The CDR3 DNA sequence: TGTGCCTGTGGGACAGGGTCTACCGGGGAGCTGTTTTTT. It translates to CACGTGSTGELFF.

The J gene is TRBJ2-7, the V gene TRBV28; D perhaps matches TRBD1 (6 bases). Deletions cut 4 bases from V and 7 bases from J, with 14 bases between. The CDR3 sequence is 13 residues long. CDR1 is MDHEN, CDR2 SYDVKM, per germline. In DNA form, the CDR3 reads TGTGCCAGCAGTTCCCAGGGGCTGGGGGAGCAGTACTTC. This gives the protein CASSSQGLGEQYF.

This chain links TRBV10-3 with TRBJ2-3; no firm D call. Germline assignment: CDR1 ENHRY and CDR2 SYGVKD. This CDR3 has 12 amino acids. V was shortened by 3 bases and J by 3 bases, with 4 bases between the two germline ends. The CDR3 here is CAISELTDTQYF. The CDR3 nucleotides read TGTGCCATCAGTGAATTAACAGATACGCAGTATTTT.

This clone appeared once. The chain couples TRBV6-5 to TRBJ2-1; D may be TRBD1 (6 bases). This CDR3 comprises 16 residues. Trimming took 0 bases from V and 3 from J, leaving 12 bases between them. CDR1 is MNHEY and CDR2 is SVGAGI in the germline V gene. The CDR3 spells CASSYSGQGSYNEQFF. In DNA, the CDR3 is TGTGCCAGCAGTTACTCTGGCCAGGGGAGCTACAATGAGCAGTTCTTC.

The chain employs TRBV4-3 and TRBJ2-5; possible D gene TRBD1, 5 bases. The CDR3 totals 15 residues. Germline V CDR1 and CDR2: LGHNA, YSLEER. The V gene lost 1 base and the J gene lost 2 bases, with 11 bases spanning the gap. The CDR3: CASSQVWGLQETQYF. The CDR3 DNA is TGCGCCAGCAGCCAAGTGTGGGGCCTGCAAGAGACCCAGTACTTC.

The CDR3 DNA reads TGTGCCAGCAGTTTATACGCGCCGGACGGGTACGAGCAGTACTTC. This encodes CASSLYAPDGYEQYF. V gene TRBV27 combines with J gene TRBJ2-7; D gene ambiguous. CDR1 is MNHEY and CDR2 is SMNVEV in the germline V gene (reference sequence). Between the trimmed V and J ends, which lost 1 base and 4 bases, there was a span of 14 bases. The CDR3 runs 15 residues.

The chain is built from TRBV27 and TRBJ2-7; 10 bases align to TRBD1. There are 16 residues in the CDR3. V was pared by 5 bases and J by 4 bases, with 11 bases of the junction left unmatched. From germline, CDR1 is MNHEY and CDR2 SMNVEV (reference sequence). CDR3 protein: CASSPMTGTGVYEQYF. CDR3 nucleotides: TGTGCCAGCAGTCCGATGACCGGGACAGGGGTGTACGAGCAGTACTTC.

The chain carries TRBV6-5 and TRBJ2-7, with D perhaps matching TRBD2 (6 bases). The CDR3 has 13 residues. Trimming took off 5 bases at V and 3 bases at J, with 11 bases between the two ends. From germline, CDR1 is MNHEY and CDR2 SVGAGI. For the CDR3, the DNA is TGTGCCAGCAGTCGGCGGGACGGCTACGAGCAGTACTTC. Protein product: CASSRRDGYEQYF.

The V gene is TRBV5-6, the J gene TRBJ1-5; 7 bases align to TRBD1. This CDR3 has 14 residues. Looked up from germline, CDR1 is SGHDT and CDR2 is YYEEEE. J gave up 4 bases and V 10 bases, and 11 bases lay outside the gene matches. The CDR3 loop is CAGRGGRVNQPQHF. The CDR3 DNA is TGTGCCGGGCGAGGGGGCAGGGTTAATCAGCCCCAGCATTTT.

This chain links TRBV4-1 with TRBJ2-3; no firm D call. Germline assignment: CDR1 MGHRA and CDR2 YSYEKL. CDR3 length equals 13 residues. V was pared by 4 bases and J by 6 bases, with 11 bases between. The CDR3: CASSLAVLDTQYF. The CDR3 DNA sequence: TGCGCCAGCAGCCTCGCGGTCCTGGATACGCAGTATTTT.

The rearrangement links TRBV2 to TRBJ2-7; 7 positions agree with TRBD1. The CDR3 spans 15 residues. CDR1 SNHLY and CDR2 FYNNEI come from the germline V gene. V trimming: 9 bases; J trimming: 4 bases; junction bases outside the gene matches: 15. CDR3 amino acids: CASDRASQNTYEQYF. The CDR3 DNA reads TGTGCCAGTGACAGGGCATCCCAGAATACATACGAGCAGTACTTC.

This rearrangement joins TRBV6-5 to TRBJ2-7, with a possible D match to TRBD1 (6 bases). Trimming stripped 6 bases from V and 2 bases from J, with 14 bases between. The CDR3 runs to 14 residues. From germline, CDR1 is MNHEY and CDR2 SVGAGI. In DNA form, the CDR3 reads TGTGCCAGCAGCTCGGGACAACGAACCTACGAGCAGTACTTC. Protein sequence: CASSSGQRTYEQYF.

The V and J genes are TRBV27 and TRBJ2-5; possibly TRBD1 for D (5 bases). The CDR3 sequence is 13 residues long. The V gene's germline CDR1 is MNHEY and CDR2 SMNVEV (reference sequence). The ends were cut back, 6 bases at V and 3 bases at J, with 11 bases in the middle. The CDR3 region has the DNA TGTGCCAGCAGAGGGGAAGGAAAAGAGACCCAGTACTTC. Its protein is CASRGEGKETQYF.

This clone was recorded a few times. The J gene is TRBJ1-2, the V gene TRBV6-5; D is uncertain. CDR3 length equals 13 residues. Deletions cut 5 bases from V and 8 bases from J, with 15 bases between. The V gene's germline CDR1 is MNHEY and CDR2 SVGAGI. CDR3 sequence (DNA): TGTGCCAGCAGTGATTCGGACGGAGGCGGCTACACCTTC. Amino acids: CASSDSDGGGYTF.

The chain is built from TRBV4-1 and TRBJ2-7; 8 nucleotides match TRBD2. From germline, CDR1 is MGHRA and CDR2 YSYEKL. The CDR3 is 17 amino acids. Germline trimming cut 0 bases from V and 3 bases from J; bases unmatched to any gene: 10. The CDR3 spells CASSQDRGLEAVYEQYF. The CDR3 region has the DNA TGCGCCAGCAGCCAAGATAGGGGACTAGAGGCCGTCTACGAGCAGTACTTC.

This clone was seen a single time. The V call is TRBV5-1, the J call TRBJ2-1; the match to TRBD1 covers 7 bases. Per the germline V gene, CDR1 is SGHRS and CDR2 is YFSETQ. The CDR3 has 15 residues. Germline trimming cut 0 bases from V and 5 bases from J; bases unmatched to any gene: 5. CDR3: CASSLAGQENNEQFF. CDR3 DNA: TGCGCCAGCAGCTTGGCAGGACAGGAGAACAATGAGCAGTTCTTC.

The DNA of the CDR3 is TGTGCCAGCAGCGTAGAAGGGACCACCGTCGAGACCCAGTACTTC. This gives the protein CASSVEGTTVETQYF. The chain links TRBV9 to TRBJ2-5; D could derive from TRBD1 or TRBD2 (5 bases each). Germline V CDR1 and CDR2: SGDLS, YYNGEE. Trimming shortened V by 0 bases and J by 5 bases, and 14 bases separated the two germline ends. The CDR3 totals 15 residues.

CDR3 region: CASSEWDRGAGELFF. CDR3 DNA sequence: TGTGCCAGCAGTGAATGGGACCGAGGGGCCGGGGAGCTGTTTTTT. The chain recombines TRBV6-1 with TRBJ2-2, with D perhaps TRBD1 or TRBD2 (5 bases each). CDR3 size: 15 residues. The V gene's germline CDR1 is MNHNS and CDR2 SASEGT. Deletions cut 2 bases from V and 6 bases from J, with 13 bases between.

The chain uses TRBV6-6 and TRBJ2-7, with D unresolved. Germline V gene sequence: CDR1 MNHNY, CDR2 SVGAGI (reference sequence). This CDR3 has 15 amino acids. With 3 bases removed from V and 1 base from J, the gap between germline ends came to 13 bases. Here the CDR3 reads CASSYGNARSYEQYF. The CDR3 DNA reads TGTGCCAGCAGTTATGGGAACGCCAGATCCTACGAGCAGTACTTC.